The clone carrying this TCR beta chain occurred many times. This entry belongs to a study of patients and donors after allogeneic stem cell transplantation. The CDR3 totals 15 residues. Germline values: CDR1 MNHEY, CDR2 SVGEGT. V dropped 2 bases and J dropped 1 base, with 12 bases sitting between them. From the RT-PCR reads, TCRdb called clonotypes with MiXCR, one entry per CDR3 protein. Here the sample spans about 230,000 distinct CDR3 sequences, around an eighth being singletons. The specimen was blood, either unsorted or a sorted T cell fraction (not recorded which). The sequence came from a human donor who was either an allogeneic HSCT recipient or a stem cell or donor lymphocyte infusion donor (not recorded which). It is not recorded whose cells these are; they may come from a transplant donor. The chain is built from TRBV6-2 or TRBV6-3 and TRBJ2-7; D may be TRBD2 (6 bases). The CDR3 DNA reads TGTGCCAGCAGTTACGGCCAGGGAGGATCCTACGAGCAGTACTTC. As protein: CASSYGQGGSYEQYF.